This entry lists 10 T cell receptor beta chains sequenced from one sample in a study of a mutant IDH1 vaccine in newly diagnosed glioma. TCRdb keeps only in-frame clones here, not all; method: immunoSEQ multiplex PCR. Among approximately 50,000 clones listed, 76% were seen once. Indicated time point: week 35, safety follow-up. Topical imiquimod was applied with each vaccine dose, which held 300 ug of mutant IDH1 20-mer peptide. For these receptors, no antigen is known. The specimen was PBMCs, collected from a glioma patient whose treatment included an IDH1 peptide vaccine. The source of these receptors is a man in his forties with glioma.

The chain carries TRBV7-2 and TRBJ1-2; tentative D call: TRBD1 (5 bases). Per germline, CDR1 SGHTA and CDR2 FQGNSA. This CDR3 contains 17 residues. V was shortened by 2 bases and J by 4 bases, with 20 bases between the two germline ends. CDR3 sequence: CASSLIPTGPNSYGYTF. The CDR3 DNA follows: TGTGCCAGCAGCTTAATTCCCACGGGACCGAATTCCTATGGCTACACCTTC.

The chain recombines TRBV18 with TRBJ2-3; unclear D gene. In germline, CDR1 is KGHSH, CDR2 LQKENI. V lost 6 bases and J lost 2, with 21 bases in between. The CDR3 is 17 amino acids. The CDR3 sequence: CASSTSSGISATDTQYF. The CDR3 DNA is TGTGCCAGCTCGACCTCTAGTGGAATCTCAGCCACAGATACGCAGTATTTT.

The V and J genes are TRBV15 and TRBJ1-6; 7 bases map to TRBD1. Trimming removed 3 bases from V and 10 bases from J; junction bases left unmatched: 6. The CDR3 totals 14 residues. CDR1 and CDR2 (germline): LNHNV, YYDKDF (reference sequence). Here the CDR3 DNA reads TGTGCCACCAGCAGTAGGACAGGCGCGTCACCCCTCCACTTT. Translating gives CATSSRTGASPLHF.

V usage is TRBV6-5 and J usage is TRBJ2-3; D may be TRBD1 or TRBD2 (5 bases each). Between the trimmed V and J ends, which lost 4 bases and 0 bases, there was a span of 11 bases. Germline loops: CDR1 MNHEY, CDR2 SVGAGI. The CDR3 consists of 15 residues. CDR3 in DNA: TGTGCCAGCAGTTTCGGGACCATAAGCACAGATACGCAGTATTTT. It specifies CASSFGTISTDTQYF.

The CDR3 loop reads CASSHGAREQYF. The CDR3 coding sequence is TGTGCCAGCAGTCACGGGGCTCGGGAGCAGTACTTC. The rearrangement links TRBV6-6 to TRBJ2-5, with D possibly matching TRBD2 (6 bases). Looked up from germline, CDR1 is MNHNY and CDR2 is SVGAGI (reference sequence). V gave up 5 bases and J gave up 11 bases, with 15 bases separating them. This CDR3 comprises 12 residues.

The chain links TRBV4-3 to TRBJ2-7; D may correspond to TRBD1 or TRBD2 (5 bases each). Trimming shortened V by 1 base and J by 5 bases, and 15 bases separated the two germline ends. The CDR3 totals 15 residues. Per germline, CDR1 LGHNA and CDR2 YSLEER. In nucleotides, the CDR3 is TGCGCCAGCAGCCAAGTCAGCCGGGGCTTCAACGAGCAGTACGTC. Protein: CASSQVSRGFNEQYV.

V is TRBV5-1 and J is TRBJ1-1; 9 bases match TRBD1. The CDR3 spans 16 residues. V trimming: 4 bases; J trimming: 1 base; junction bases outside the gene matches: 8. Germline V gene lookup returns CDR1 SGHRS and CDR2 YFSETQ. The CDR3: CASSTAGQGRNTEAFF. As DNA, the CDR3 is TGCGCCAGCAGCACTGCCGGACAGGGGAGGAACACTGAAGCTTTCTTT.

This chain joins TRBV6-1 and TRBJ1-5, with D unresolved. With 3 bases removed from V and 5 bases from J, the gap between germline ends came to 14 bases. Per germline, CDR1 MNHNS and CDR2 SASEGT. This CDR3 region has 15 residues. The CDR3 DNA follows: TGTGCCAGCAGTGAGACGGACGGTCGCTATCAGCCCCAGCATTTT. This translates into CASSETDGRYQPQHF.

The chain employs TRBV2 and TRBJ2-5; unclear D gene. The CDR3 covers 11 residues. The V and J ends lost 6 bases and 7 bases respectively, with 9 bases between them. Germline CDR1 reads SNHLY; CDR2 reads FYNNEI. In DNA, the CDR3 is TGTGCCAGCAGGGATGAAGGGACCCAGTACTTC. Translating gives CASRDEGTQYF.

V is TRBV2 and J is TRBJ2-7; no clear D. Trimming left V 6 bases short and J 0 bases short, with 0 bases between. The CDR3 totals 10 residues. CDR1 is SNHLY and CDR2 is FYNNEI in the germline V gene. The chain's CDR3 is CASSSYEQYV. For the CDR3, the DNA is TGTGCCAGCAGCTCCTACGAGCAGTACGTC.